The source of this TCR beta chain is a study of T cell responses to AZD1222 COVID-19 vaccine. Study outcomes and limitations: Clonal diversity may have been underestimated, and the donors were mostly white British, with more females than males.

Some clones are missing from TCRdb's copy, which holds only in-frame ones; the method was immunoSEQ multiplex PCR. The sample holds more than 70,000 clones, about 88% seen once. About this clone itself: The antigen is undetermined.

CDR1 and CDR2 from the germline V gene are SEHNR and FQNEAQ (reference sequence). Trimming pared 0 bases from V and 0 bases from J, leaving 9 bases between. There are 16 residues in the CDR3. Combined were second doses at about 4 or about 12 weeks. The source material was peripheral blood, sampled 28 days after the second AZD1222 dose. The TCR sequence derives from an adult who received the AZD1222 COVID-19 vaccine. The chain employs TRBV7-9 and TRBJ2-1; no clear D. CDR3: CASSLAFLDSYNEQFF. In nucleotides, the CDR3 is TGTGCCAGCAGCTTAGCGTTTCTGGACTCCTACAATGAGCAGTTCTTC.